Listed below are T cell receptor beta chains from one sample, sequenced in a study of high-grade serous ovarian cancer treatment subgroups. Using immunoSEQ multiplex PCR, the repertoire was profiled, and TCRdb retains in-frame clones only, with some absent. The data show around 27,000 clones, around 84% seen once. The specimen was tumor tissue. All receptors derive from a human donor with high-grade serous ovarian cancer. CDR3s include the opening cysteine and the closing phenylalanine or tryptophan. Fields, in order: V gene, clone size, J gene, D gene, CDR3 protein, CDR3 DNA. A D gene is named only where the DNA matches it firmly. Some rows mark clone size as missing; the rest say once, few, many or name a class of expanded clone.

v_call: TRBV28; clone_size: .; j_call: TRBJ2-7; d_call: .; cdr3_aa: CASSFYGGGYEQYF; cdr3_nt: TGTGCCAGCAGTTTCTACGGTGGGGGATACGAGCAGTACTTC
v_call: TRBV6-1; clone_size: .; j_call: TRBJ1-3; d_call: TRBD1; cdr3_aa: CASSDSLQGARKGTIYF; cdr3_nt: TGTGCCAGCAGTGATTCCCTTCAGGGGGCTAGGAAAGGCACCATATATTTT
v_call: TRBV5-7; clone_size: .; j_call: TRBJ2-7; d_call: TRBD2; cdr3_aa: CASSHLPGLVTYEQYF; cdr3_nt: TGTGCCAGCAGCCATCTACCGGGACTAGTAACCTACGAGCAGTACTTC
v_call: TRBV15; clone_size: .; j_call: TRBJ2-5; d_call: .; cdr3_aa: CATSSERGLQETQYF; cdr3_nt: TGTGCCACCAGCAGTGAGCGCGGGCTACAAGAGACCCAGTACTTC
v_call: TRBV7-8; clone_size: once; j_call: TRBJ2-2; d_call: TRBD1; cdr3_aa: CASRKRTGQTGELFF; cdr3_nt: TGTGCCAGCAGAAAACGGACAGGTCAAACCGGGGAGCTGTTTTTT
v_call: TRBV6-5; clone_size: .; j_call: TRBJ1-1; d_call: TRBD1; cdr3_aa: CASNDVPGQAEAFF; cdr3_nt: TGTGCCAGCAACGACGTCCCGGGACAGGCCGAAGCTTTCTTT
v_call: TRBV5-4; clone_size: .; j_call: TRBJ2-3; d_call: .; cdr3_aa: CASSATDGGTQYF; cdr3_nt: TGTGCCAGCAGCGCTACGGACGGAGGAACGCAGTATTTT
v_call: TRBV19; clone_size: .; j_call: TRBJ2-3; d_call: TRBD2; cdr3_aa: CASTAPSGRGSTDTQYF; cdr3_nt: TGTGCCAGTACCGCGCCGAGCGGGAGGGGTAGCACAGATACGCAGTATTTT
v_call: TRBV11-2; clone_size: .; j_call: TRBJ2-1; d_call: TRBD2; cdr3_aa: CASSPLSGRSYNEQFF; cdr3_nt: TGTGCCAGCAGCCCCCTCAGCGGGAGGTCCTACAATGAGCAGTTCTTC
v_call: TRBV28; clone_size: .; j_call: TRBJ2-1; d_call: .; cdr3_aa: CASTSDSLYNEQFF; cdr3_nt: TGTGCCAGCACTTCGGACAGTCTCTACAATGAGCAGTTCTTC
v_call: TRBV30; clone_size: .; j_call: TRBJ2-7; d_call: .; cdr3_aa: CAWSTGTVNYEQYF; cdr3_nt: TGTGCCTGGTCCACCGGGACGGTTAACTACGAGCAGTACTTC
v_call: TRBV19; clone_size: once; j_call: TRBJ1-2; d_call: .; cdr3_aa: CASSMVGGSGYTF; cdr3_nt: TGTGCCAGTAGTATGGTTGGAGGGTCGGGCTACACCTTC
v_call: TRBV7-6; clone_size: .; j_call: TRBJ2-7; d_call: .; cdr3_aa: CASSASRGLKTKQYF; cdr3_nt: TGTGCCAGCAGCGCTAGCAGGGGCCTGAAAACTAAGCAGTACTTC
v_call: TRBV15; clone_size: .; j_call: TRBJ2-3; d_call: TRBD2; cdr3_aa: CATSRLAGAPDTQYF; cdr3_nt: TGTGCCACCAGCAGACTAGCGGGAGCTCCAGATACGCAGTATTTT
v_call: TRBV4-2; clone_size: .; j_call: TRBJ2-3; d_call: TRBD2; cdr3_aa: CASSPRSTSESDTQYF; cdr3_nt: TGTGCCAGCAGCCCCCGGAGCACTAGCGAGTCAGATACGCAGTATTTT
v_call: TRBV7-6; clone_size: once; j_call: TRBJ1-3; d_call: TRBD1; cdr3_aa: CASSRQGRSSGNTIYF; cdr3_nt: TGTGCCAGCAGTCGACAGGGAAGGAGCTCTGGAAACACCATATATTTT
v_call: TRBV20-1; clone_size: .; j_call: TRBJ1-2; d_call: TRBD1; cdr3_aa: CSALQTGGYTF; cdr3_nt: TGCAGTGCCCTACAGACAGGGGGCTACACCTTC
v_call: TRBV5-1; clone_size: .; j_call: TRBJ1-1; d_call: .; cdr3_aa: CASRLGNDARGAFF; cdr3_nt: TGCGCCAGCAGGTTAGGAAATGACGCCAGGGGAGCTTTCTTT
v_call: TRBV6-6; clone_size: .; j_call: TRBJ1-2; d_call: .; cdr3_aa: CASMDGGRSYGYTF; cdr3_nt: TGTGCCAGCATGGACGGGGGCCGCAGCTATGGCTACACCTTC
v_call: TRBV2; clone_size: .; j_call: TRBJ2-4; d_call: .; cdr3_aa: CASSEGTTPKNIQYF; cdr3_nt: TGTGCCAGCAGTGAAGGGACAACTCCGAAAAACATTCAGTACTTC
v_call: TRBV11-2; clone_size: .; j_call: TRBJ2-1; d_call: .; cdr3_aa: CASSRNHAGRYNEQFF; cdr3_nt: TGTGCCAGCAGCCGGAACCATGCGGGACGTTACAATGAGCAGTTCTTC
v_call: TRBV7-2; clone_size: .; j_call: TRBJ2-7; d_call: TRBD2; cdr3_aa: CASSPRTSGTYEQYF; cdr3_nt: TGTGCCAGCAGCCCTAGGACTAGCGGGACGTACGAGCAGTACTTC
v_call: TRBV28; clone_size: .; j_call: TRBJ1-5; d_call: .; cdr3_aa: CASSLRFLRNQPQHF; cdr3_nt: TGTGCCAGCAGTTTAAGGTTTCTGCGCAATCAGCCCCAGCATTTT
v_call: TRBV6-1; clone_size: .; j_call: TRBJ1-2; d_call: .; cdr3_aa: CATFGPGYGYTF; cdr3_nt: TGTGCCACCTTCGGTCCTGGCTATGGCTACACCTTC
v_call: TRBV5-1; clone_size: .; j_call: TRBJ2-1; d_call: .; cdr3_aa: CASSLGSAYNEQFF; cdr3_nt: TGCGCCAGCAGCTTGGGGTCCGCCTACAATGAGCAGTTCTTC
v_call: TRBV11-2; clone_size: .; j_call: TRBJ1-2; d_call: TRBD1; cdr3_aa: CASSLGTGPYYGYTF; cdr3_nt: TGTGCCAGCAGCTTAGGGACAGGTCCTTACTATGGCTACACCTTC
v_call: TRBV19; clone_size: few; j_call: TRBJ2-7; d_call: .; cdr3_aa: CASRQGYEQYF; cdr3_nt: TGTGCCAGTCGTCAGGGATACGAGCAGTACTTC
v_call: TRBV4-2; clone_size: .; j_call: TRBJ2-3; d_call: TRBD1; cdr3_aa: CASSHSGTGGTVSTDTQYF; cdr3_nt: TGTGCCAGCAGCCATTCCGGGACAGGGGGCACGGTTAGCACAGATACGCAGTATTTT
v_call: TRBV15; clone_size: .; j_call: TRBJ2-7; d_call: .; cdr3_aa: CATSRGPSYEQYF; cdr3_nt: TGTGCCACCAGCAGAGGACCCTCTTACGAGCAGTACTTC
v_call: TRBV7-2; clone_size: .; j_call: TRBJ2-5; d_call: .; cdr3_aa: CASSLNLGETQYF; cdr3_nt: TGTGCCAGCAGCTTAAATTTGGGCGAGACCCAGTACTTC
v_call: TRBV2; clone_size: .; j_call: TRBJ2-3; d_call: TRBD2; cdr3_aa: CASSLSRTSASWDTQYF; cdr3_nt: TGTGCCAGCAGTTTATCCAGGACTAGCGCATCCTGGGATACGCAGTATTTT